Listed below are T cell receptor beta chains from one sample, sequenced in a study of control samples from healthy donors and cancer patients. Repertoires were generated with immunoSEQ multiplex PCR, while TCRdb's copy carries only in-frame clones and drops some. The sample lists 120,000 or so clones, roughly 87% seen once, with around 9% in the top ten. Source material: blood. All receptors derive from a man in his forties in good health. Both conserved end residues are part of each CDR3. D genes are given only for firm matches. Clone size, where shown, is once, few, many, or a class for clones that have expanded.

>-|TRBJ1-4|TRBV29-1|TRBD1
TGCAGCGCTTCCGACAGGGGCAGGTCTAATGAAAAACTGTTTTTT
CSASDRGRSNEKLFF
>few|TRBJ1-2|TRBV5-4|-
TGTGCCAGCAGCTCGCGGGCCCCGTTGTCCGGTGCGGCCGGCTACACCTTC
CASSSRAPLSGAAGYTF
>-|TRBJ1-2|TRBV5-5|-
TGTGCCAGCAGCTTGTCCGACGGCTATGGCTACACCTTC
CASSLSDGYGYTF
>-|TRBJ2-2|TRBV11-3|-
TGTGCCAGCAGCCTTAGTCAGACCGGGGAGCTGTTTTTT
CASSLSQTGELFF
>-|TRBJ2-7|TRBV12-3/TRBV12-4|TRBD1
TGTGCCAGCAGCCGGGACAGGGTGGGGCAGTACTTC
CASSRDRVGQYF
>-|TRBJ2-7|TRBV9|-
TGTGCCAGCAGCGCCTATGGGGAGCAGTACTTC
CASSAYGEQYF
>-|TRBJ2-6|TRBV6-2/TRBV6-3|-
TGTGCCAGCAGTTCATACAGGGAGACAGCCTTTCCTGGGGCCAACGTCCTGACTTTC
CASSSYRETAFPGANVLTF
>-|TRBJ1-1|TRBV7-2|-
TGTGCCAGCAGCTCACAGTCGGGCACTGAAGCTTTCTTT
CASSSQSGTEAFF
>-|TRBJ1-3|TRBV19|-
TGTGCCAGTGGAAAGGGGAACACCATATATTTT
CASGKGNTIYF
>-|TRBJ2-1|TRBV5-1|TRBD1
TGCGCCAGCAGCCCCACCGGGACAGCCCACAATGAGCAGTTCTTC
CASSPTGTAHNEQFF
>-|TRBJ1-1|TRBV18|-
TGTGCCAGCTCACCGGGGCAGTACCCCCGAAACACTGAAGCTTTCTTT
CASSPGQYPRNTEAFF
>-|TRBJ1-1|TRBV4-3|-
TGCGCCAGCAGCCAAGATCTGGAGAACACTGAAGCTTTCTTT
CASSQDLENTEAFF
>-|TRBJ1-1|TRBV2|-
TGTGCCAGCAGTGAAGGTGTACGTGAGGACACTGAAGCTTTCTTT
CASSEGVREDTEAFF
>-|TRBJ1-1|TRBV11-2|-
TGTGCCAGCAGCTATCTCAGAAGGGGGATGAACACTGAAGCTTTCTTT
CASSYLRRGMNTEAFF
>-|TRBJ2-1|TRBV29-1|-
TGCAGCGTTCTAAGCGGGTACAATGAGCAGTTCTTC
CSVLSGYNEQFF
>-|TRBJ2-1|TRBV24-1|TRBD1
TGTGCCACCAGTGACCCCGCCGGGACAGGGAGAAGTGAGCAGTTCTTC
CATSDPAGTGRSEQFF
>-|TRBJ2-2|TRBV18|-
TGTGCCAGCTCACCCTACACAGCTAACACCGGGGAGCTGTTTTTT
CASSPYTANTGELFF
>-|TRBJ2-3|TRBV19|-
TGTGCCAGTAGCACCACAGGGCTGGGCACAGATACGCAGTATTTT
CASSTTGLGTDTQYF
>-|TRBJ1-1|TRBV12-3/TRBV12-4|-
TGTGCCAGCAGTTCTGCCGAGAACACTGAAGCTTTCTTT
CASSSAENTEAFF
>-|TRBJ1-2|TRBV5-1|TRBD1
TGCGCCAGCAGCTTGGCCGACAGGGTAGGGGGCTACACCTTC
CASSLADRVGGYTF
>once|TRBJ1-4|TRBV18|TRBD1
TGTGCCAGCCAGACAGGGACTAATGAAAAACTGTTTTTT
CASQTGTNEKLFF
>-|TRBJ2-2|TRBV5-6|-
TGTGCCAGCAGACCGGACGGCCCCGGGGAGCTGTTTTTT
CASRPDGPGELFF
>-|TRBJ2-7|TRBV5-1|-
TGCGCCAGCAGCTTGGGGGCCTCAAGCGAGCAGTACTTC
CASSLGASSEQYF
>-|TRBJ2-7|TRBV30|TRBD2
TGTGCCTGGAGTTACGGGGGGGACCCACCCTACGAGCAGTACTTC
CAWSYGGDPPYEQYF
>-|TRBJ1-2|TRBV12-3/TRBV12-4|-
TGTGCCAGCAGTCCGGGCCCTAAGTATGGCTACACCTTC
CASSPGPKYGYTF
>-|TRBJ1-1|TRBV5-5|-
TGTGCCAGCAGCTCGCCAGGGGTCGAGAACACTGAAGCTTTCTTT
CASSSPGVENTEAFF
>-|TRBJ1-5|TRBV6-2/TRBV6-3|TRBD1
TGTGCCAGCAGTAGGACAGGAAGGGACAATCAGCCCCAGCATTTT
CASSRTGRDNQPQHF